This T cell receptor (beta chain) was recorded in a study of T-cell memory formation after mild COVID-19. The wider study: TCR clusters showed largely donor specificity.

Note on this clonotype: Antigen: not known.

Findings of the study overall: CD4/CD8 balance held among clones contracting day 15 to 85, and later expanders leaned CD4+. Pre-infection memory contained some responding clones, which suggested that cross-reactive memory had joined.

This CDR3 is 14 amino acids long. V lost 1 base and J lost 0, with 6 bases in between. Germline V gene data show CDR1 as LGHDT and CDR2 as YNNKEL (reference sequence). TCRdb re-derived calls from the 5' RACE reads in MiXCR, one entry per CDR3 protein. This table holds roughly 600,000 distinct CDR3 sequences, 15% to 20% found once. This receptor was taken from an adult woman who had mild COVID-19 (a few samples of this study predate the infection). Cell type and time point are not known. The material sequenced was PBMCs or a T cell subset sorted from them (not recorded which). This chain uses TRBV3-1 with TRBJ1-1; D call uncertain. The CDR3 DNA reads TGTGCCAGCAGCCAAGGAAGGGTGAACACTGAAGCTTTCTTT. It specifies CASSQGRVNTEAFF.